These 25 T cell receptor beta chains were sequenced from one sample in a study of cytomegalovirus exposure and HLA in healthy donors. PCR was performed using 60 Vbeta and 13 Jbeta primers. Using immunoSEQ multiplex PCR, the repertoire was profiled, and TCRdb retains in-frame clones only, with some absent. The table lists over 90,000 clones, around 64% of them singletons. The specimen sequenced was PBMCs. These receptors came from a man aged 55-75 years in good health and CMV-seronegative.

This chain connects TRBV19 to TRBJ1-1; perhaps TRBD1 as D (6 bases). V was trimmed by 7 bases and J by 0 bases, leaving 15 bases between them. The CDR3 runs to 15 residues. Germline loops: CDR1 LNHDA, CDR2 SQIVND (reference sequence). CDR3 amino acids: CASNGGVYMNTEAFF. The DNA of the CDR3 is TGTGCCAGTAATGGGGGCGTATATATGAACACTGAAGCTTTCTTT.

This chain links TRBV2 with TRBJ2-4; unclear D gene. This CDR3 is 12 amino acids long. Germline V gives CDR1 SNHLY, CDR2 FYNNEI. V was clipped by 6 bases and J by 12 bases, with 15 bases between them. The CDR3 sequence: CASRGFTSYQYF. CDR3 bases: TGTGCCAGCAGGGGCTTCACCTCCTATCAGTACTTC.

The chain has TRBV9 and TRBJ2-6; D is unresolved. The CDR3 is 14 amino acids. The germline gives CDR1 SGDLS, CDR2 YYNGEE. The V end lost 4 bases, the J end lost 5 bases, and 10 bases lay between the germline ends. The CDR3 bases are TGTGCCAGCAGCACTGATCTCTGGGCCAACGTCCTGACTTTC. As protein: CASSTDLWANVLTF.

The chain recombines TRBV7-6 with TRBJ1-6, with D unclear. Germline assignment: CDR1 SGHVS and CDR2 FNYEAQ. This CDR3 is built from 15 residues. V shed 5 bases and J shed 1 base, with 9 bases lying between them. The CDR3, as DNA: TGTGCCAGCAGCCCAGTCCAGTCCTATAATTCACCCCTCCACTTT. Protein: CASSPVQSYNSPLHF.

The V call is TRBV29-1, the J call TRBJ2-5; 8 nucleotides align to TRBD1. CDR1 is SQVTM, CDR2 ANQGSEA, per germline. CDR3 size: 14 residues. V was clipped by 3 bases and J by 4 bases; unmatched bases: 7. The CDR3 reads CSVDSRGRGETQYF. The CDR3, as DNA: TGCAGCGTTGATTCCAGGGGGCGAGGAGAGACCCAGTACTTC.

This clone showed up just a few times. J is TRBJ1-4 and V is TRBV6-5, with D unclear. Per germline, CDR1 MNHEY and CDR2 SVGAGI. V shed 2 bases and J shed 13 bases, with 17 bases lying between them. This CDR3 contains 14 residues. Here the CDR3 reads CASSYREDRVTLFF. CDR3 DNA sequence: TGTGCCAGCAGTTACAGGGAGGACCGGGTAACACTGTTTTTT.

This clone was detected once. The chain is built from TRBV6-1 and TRBJ1-4; no clear D. Looked up from germline, CDR1 is MNHNS and CDR2 is SASEGT. V lost 4 bases, J lost 7 bases, and 16 bases lay in between. This CDR3 has 15 residues. The CDR3 nucleotides are TGTGCCAGCAGTGCTATTAGGTCCCGAGGTGAAAAACTGTTTTTT. This encodes CASSAIRSRGEKLFF.

The chain joins TRBV5-1 to TRBJ2-3; 8 nucleotides line up with TRBD1. Germline V gene data show CDR1 as SGHRS and CDR2 as YFSETQ. Trimming took 3 bases from V and 2 from J; bases not matched to a gene: 5. The CDR3 runs 15 residues. CDR3 nucleotide sequence: TGCGCCAGCAGCTGGACAGGGATATACACAGATACGCAGTATTTT. It is translated as CASSWTGIYTDTQYF.

A few counts support this clone. The V and J genes are TRBV7-6 and TRBJ2-2, with D possibly TRBD1 on 7 matching bases. Germline-derived CDR1 and CDR2 are SGHVS and FNYEAQ. V dropped 5 bases and J dropped 6 bases, with 16 bases sitting between them. The CDR3 extends over 15 amino acids. The CDR3, as DNA: TGTGCCAGCAGCGTCGGGCAGGGGGGTTCCGGGGAGCTGTTTTTT. This gives the protein CASSVGQGGSGELFF.

This chain joins TRBV9 and TRBJ2-2; D is possibly TRBD1 (6 bases). Germline V gene data show CDR1 as SGDLS and CDR2 as YYNGEE. Between the trimmed V and J ends, which lost 3 bases and 2 bases, there was a span of 14 bases. There are 16 residues in the CDR3. CDR3 coding DNA: TGTGCCAGCAGCGGCCCGAACAGGGCAAACACCGGGGAGCTGTTTTTT. It encodes CASSGPNRANTGELFF. The variable domain in full, completed from reference TRBV9 and TRBJ2-2, reads DSGVTQTPKHLITATGQRVTLRCSPRSGDLSVYWYQQSLDQGLQFLIQYYNGEERAKGNILERFSAQQFPDLHSELNLSSLELGDSALYFCASSGPNRANTGELFFGEGSRLTVL.

The chain carries TRBV2 and TRBJ2-2, with D uncertain. The CDR3 is 11 residues long. Germline loops: CDR1 SNHLY, CDR2 FYNNEI. The ends were cut back, 8 bases at V and 5 bases at J, with 6 bases in the middle. The CDR3 nucleotides read TGTGCCAGCCGCTATACCGGGGAGCTGTTTTTT. It specifies CASRYTGELFF.

The chain couples TRBV9 to TRBJ1-1; 7 bases are shared with TRBD1. V shed 4 bases, J shed 8 bases, and the junction held 11 bases outside the gene matches. CDR1 SGDLS and CDR2 YYNGEE come from the germline V gene. CDR3 size: 14 residues. In nucleotides, the CDR3 is TGTGCCAGCAGCCCTTCACCCGACAGGGAGGAAGCTTTCTTT. Protein product: CASSPSPDREEAFF.

The CDR3 DNA sequence: TGTGCCAGCAGCCAAGTAGCGGGTAGGGAGACCCAGTACTTC. This sequence encodes CASSQVAGRETQYF. The chain has TRBV7-9 and TRBJ2-5; TRBD2 matches 7 bases. Losses at the gene ends were 5 bases for V and 5 bases for J; bases not matched to a gene: 8. There are 14 residues in the CDR3. CDR1 and CDR2 (germline): SEHNR, FQNEAQ (reference sequence).

The genes are TRBV7-2 and TRBJ2-5, with D possibly TRBD2 on 6 matching bases. The DNA end is a closer match to TRBJ2-7, so the J assignment may be wrong. Germline V lookup: CDR1 SGHTA, CDR2 FQGNSA. The CDR3 runs 15 residues. This CDR3 is CASSLGGAYAYEQYF. CDR3 nucleotide sequence: TGTGCCAGCAGCTTAGGCGGGGCGTACGCCTACGAGCAGTACTTC.

The chain links TRBV6-1 to TRBJ2-7; D remains unclear. Germline V CDR1 and CDR2: MNHNS, SASEGT. The length of the CDR3 is 13 residues. V was pared by 1 base and J by 3 bases, with 7 bases between. Here the CDR3 DNA reads TGTGCCAGCAGTGAAGGCAGTCACTACGAGCAGTACTTC. Translated: CASSEGSHYEQYF.

The chain has TRBV11-2 and TRBJ2-5; TRBD2 might be the D (5 bases). Trimming took off 1 base at V and 5 bases at J, with 14 bases between the two ends. The CDR3 is 15 residues long. Germline-derived CDR1 and CDR2 are SGHAT and FQNNGV. The CDR3 is CASSLVLRGGETQYF. The CDR3 nucleotides read TGTGCCAGCAGCTTAGTCTTACGGGGTGGTGAGACCCAGTACTTC.

This rearrangement joins TRBV19 to TRBJ2-2; the D gene is possibly TRBD1 (6 bases). The CDR3 is made up of 15 amino acids. V lost 7 bases and J 0 bases, leaving 12 bases between the germline ends. Germline V gene lookup returns CDR1 LNHDA and CDR2 SQIVND (reference sequence). CDR3 DNA: TGTGCCAGTAAGACGAGGACAGCGAACACCGGGGAGCTGTTTTTT. The encoded protein is CASKTRTANTGELFF.

This clone was observed once. This rearrangement joins TRBV2 to TRBJ2-5; 7 bases are shared with TRBD2. Trimming took 7 bases from V and 9 from J; bases not matched to a gene: 17. CDR3 length: 15 amino acids. From germline, CDR1 is SNHLY and CDR2 FYNNEI. The CDR3 here is CASTLMNRDYSPQYF. The CDR3 coding sequence is TGTGCCAGCACCCTAATGAACCGGGACTATTCTCCCCAGTACTTC.

The rearrangement links TRBV19 to TRBJ1-5, with D tentatively TRBD1 (6 bases). The CDR3 has 19 amino acids. The germline V and J ends were trimmed by 10 bases and 3 bases, with 31 bases remaining between them. Germline V gives CDR1 LNHDA, CDR2 SQIVND (reference sequence). The CDR3 sequence: CATNTRVPGQMGINQPQHF. Written as DNA, the CDR3 is TGTGCCACGAACACCCGGGTCCCGGGACAAATGGGTATCAATCAGCCCCAGCATTTT.

For the CDR3, the DNA is TGTGCCAGCAGTCCAGTCCCGGGACAGGAGGATACGCAGTATTTT. This translates into CASSPVPGQEDTQYF. The rearrangement links TRBV28 to TRBJ2-3; 8 positions match TRBD1. Per germline, CDR1 MDHEN and CDR2 SYDVKM. With 5 bases clipped from V and 6 bases from J, the junction kept 10 bases outside the gene matches. The CDR3 is 15 residues long.

CDR3 region: CASSSRDRSYEQYF. CDR3 nucleotide sequence: TGTGCCAGCAGCAGCCGGGACAGGTCATACGAGCAGTACTTC. The rearrangement joins TRBV5-5 to TRBJ2-5; 8 bases match TRBD1. The J call may be mistaken, given a closer DNA end match to TRBJ2-7. CDR3 length equals 14 residues. CDR1 and CDR2 (germline): SGHKS, YYEKEE (reference sequence).

This clone occurred a few times. The chain links TRBV16 to TRBJ2-1, with 7 bases aligning to TRBD1. The CDR3 is 13 residues long. Germline lookup yields CDR1 KGHSY and CDR2 FQNENV. With V trimmed by 4 bases and J by 4 bases, 1 base remained unmatched. The CDR3 region is CASSPDRYNEQFF. The CDR3 region has the DNA TGTGCCAGCAGCCCGGACAGGTACAATGAGCAGTTCTTC.

The chain uses TRBV7-8 and TRBJ1-3; TRBD1 might be the D (6 bases). The CDR3 loop spans 18 amino acids. Per germline, CDR1 SGHVS and CDR2 FQNEAQ. V was shortened by 4 bases and J by 2 bases, with 21 bases between the two germline ends. The CDR3 here is CASSSPGGNMRPGNTIYF. The CDR3 coding sequence is TGTGCCAGCAGCTCCCCGGGGGGCAACATGCGACCTGGAAACACCATATATTTT.

This clone was picked up a small number of times. This CDR3 reads CSVGGGPSTDTQYF. CDR3 bases: TGCAGCGTTGGGGGGGGGCCAAGCACAGATACGCAGTATTTT. The V and J genes are TRBV29-1 and TRBJ2-3; D is possibly TRBD2 (7 bases). CDR3 length equals 14 residues. Trimming left V 4 bases short and J 0 bases short, with 11 bases between. The V gene's germline CDR1 is SQVTM and CDR2 ANQGSEA.

V usage is TRBV28 and J usage is TRBJ1-1; TRBD1 might be the D (6 bases). The V gene's germline CDR1 is MDHEN and CDR2 SYDVKM. Trimming took off 5 bases at V and 4 bases at J, with 14 bases between the two ends. This CDR3 contains 14 residues. The CDR3 sequence is CASSLLRGGTEAFF. For the CDR3, the DNA is TGTGCCAGCAGTCTTCTCAGGGGTGGCACTGAAGCTTTCTTT.